The 25 T cell receptor beta chains below come from one sample, sequenced in a study of T cells expressing NK-cell markers. Using the 5' RACE reads, TCRdb records one entry per CDR3 protein without DNA. The specimen's table records 440,000 or so distinct CDR3 sequences. The source material was blood T cells: a sorted CD56 or NKG2C T cell subset, CD4+ or CD8+ T cells, or bulk PBMC T cells (not recorded which). These receptors all stem from a woman between 18 and 70 years old in good health.

CDR3 sequence reads: CASSQSGVWETQYF. V is TRBV14 and J is TRBJ2-5. Germline CDR1 and CDR2: SGHDN and FVKESK. CDR3 length: 14 amino acids.

The chain combines TRBV14 with TRBJ2-2; absent DNA, TCRdb's TRBD1 call cannot be checked. CDR1 is SGHDN and CDR2 is FVKESK in the germline V gene. The CDR3 has 15 residues. CDR3 loop: CASSLGQRNTGELFF.

The chain carries TRBV7-8 and TRBJ2-2. CDR1 is SGHVS and CDR2 is FQNEAQ in the germline V gene. The CDR3 is made up of 14 amino acids. CDR3 sequence reads: CASSLGVNTGELFF.

The V call is TRBV12-3 or TRBV12-4, the J call TRBJ2-2. The CDR3 length is 16 residues. CDR3 region: CASKGLFGTNTGELFF.

V is TRBV5-1 and J is TRBJ1-6; as DNA is missing, the TRBD1 call by TCRdb cannot be tested. The length of the CDR3 is 15 residues. Per germline, CDR1 SGHRS and CDR2 YFSETQ. CDR3 region: CASSGTTAYNSPLHF.

This rearrangement joins TRBV6-2 or TRBV6-3 to TRBJ2-1; TCRdb outputs TRBD1, but without DNA this stays unchecked. This CDR3 is 15 amino acids long. In germline, CDR1 is MNHEY, CDR2 SVGEGT. CDR3: CASSYSNFRGNEQFF.

V usage is TRBV5-1 and J usage is TRBJ2-5. Germline-derived CDR1 and CDR2 are SGHRS and YFSETQ. The CDR3 extends over 14 amino acids. CDR3 sequence: CASSLMGLEETQYF. The full variable domain, completed using reference TRBV5-1 and TRBJ2-5, is KAGVTQTPRYLIKTRGQQVTLSCSPISGHRSVSWYQQTPGQGLQFLFEYFSETQRNKGNFPGRFSGRQFSNSRSEMNVSTLELGDSALYLCASSLMGLEETQYFGPGTRLLVL.

The chain uses TRBV12-3 or TRBV12-4 and TRBJ2-1. This CDR3 spans 13 amino acids. CDR3: CASSHDLANEQFF.

The CDR3 here is CASMRGGEGGKAFF. The J gene is TRBJ1-1, the V gene TRBV6-1. Germline CDR1 MNHNS, CDR2 SASEGT. This CDR3 contains 14 residues.

This sequence joins TRBV6-2 or TRBV6-3 and TRBJ1-5. The germline CDR1 and CDR2 sequences are MNHEY and SVGEGT. This CDR3 contains 13 residues. The CDR3 protein is CASSRDLNQPQHF.

The chain carries TRBV19 and TRBJ1-5; the D call from TCRdb, TRBD1, cannot be confirmed without DNA. The CDR3 is 14 amino acids. Germline values: CDR1 LNHDA, CDR2 SQIVND (reference sequence). The CDR3 here is CASSIGQINQPQHF.

The chain links TRBV15 to TRBJ1-1; checking the TCRdb D call of TRBD1 is not possible without DNA. Looked up from germline, CDR1 is LNHNV and CDR2 is YYDKDF (reference sequence). The CDR3 totals 16 residues. The chain's CDR3 is CATSRALGTGPTEAFF.

The chain couples TRBV20-1 to TRBJ2-7; with no DNA, the TCRdb D assignment of TRBD2 cannot be verified. Germline lookup yields CDR1 DFQATT and CDR2 SNEGSKA (reference sequence). CDR3 length: 15 amino acids. The CDR3: CSARLGTSVTYEQYF.

V is TRBV25-1 and J is TRBJ2-1; TCRdb's assignment of TRBD2 cannot be checked, as there is no DNA. Germline V lookup: CDR1 MGHDK, CDR2 SYGVNS. There are 20 residues in the CDR3. CDR3 residues: CASSEKGGLAGGSSYNEQFF.

J is TRBJ2-1 and V is TRBV4-3. Germline V gene data show CDR1 as LGHNA and CDR2 as YSLEER. The CDR3 is made up of 20 amino acids. CDR3 sequence reads: CASSQDRVLLPDRDENEQFF.

This rearrangement joins TRBV28 to TRBJ2-7; lacking DNA, the TRBD1 call made by TCRdb goes unchecked. Germline CDR1 MDHEN, CDR2 SYDVKM. This CDR3 has 14 residues. The CDR3 sequence: CASSLARSTYEQYF. Full variable domain (outside the CDR3, taken from reference TRBV28 and TRBJ2-7): DVKVTQSSRYLVKRTGEKVFLECVQDMDHENMFWYRQDPGLGLRLIYFSYDVKMKEKGDIPEGYSVSREKKERFSLILESASTNQTSMYLCASSLARSTYEQYFGPGTRLTVT.

The V gene is TRBV6-5, the J gene TRBJ1-5. Looked up from germline, CDR1 is MNHEY and CDR2 is SVGAGI. This CDR3 region has 14 residues. CDR3: CASSYGDSNQPQHF.

The chain is built from TRBV20-1 and TRBJ2-7; TCRdb reports TRBD1, a call that lacks DNA to check it against. CDR1 is DFQATT and CDR2 is SNEGSKA in the germline V gene (reference sequence). This CDR3 comprises 14 residues. CDR3 loop: CSAPNRVNPHEQYF.

The J gene is TRBJ2-3, the V gene TRBV29-1; TCRdb reports TRBD2, a call that lacks DNA to check it against. The CDR3 runs 14 residues. Germline CDR1 is SQVTM and CDR2 is ANQGSEA. The CDR3 sequence is CSVVAGARTDTQYF.

The chain recombines TRBV4-3 with TRBJ2-3; TCRdb picks TRBD2, but there is no DNA to check that call. CDR3 length: 16 amino acids. Germline CDR1 reads LGHNA; CDR2 reads YSLEER. Here the CDR3 reads CASSQDLGGVVDTQYF.

The V gene is TRBV7-3, the J gene TRBJ1-1; the TRBD1 assignment by TCRdb is unverifiable without DNA. The CDR3 runs to 15 residues. Germline CDR1 and CDR2: SGHTA and FQGTGA. CDR3 loop: CASSTITGSATEAFF. Looking up the rest from reference TRBV7-3 and TRBJ1-1 gives the full variable domain: GAGVSQTPSNKVTEKGKYVELRCDPISGHTALYWYRQSLGQGPEFLIYFQGTGAADDSGLPNDRFFAVRPEGSVSTLKIQRTERGDSAVYLCASSTITGSATEAFFGQGTRLTVV.

The genes are TRBV7-3 and TRBJ2-1; TCRdb outputs TRBD1, but without DNA this stays unchecked. The CDR3 is made up of 15 amino acids. Per the germline V gene, CDR1 is SGHTA and CDR2 is FQGTGA. CDR3 in amino acids: CASSSLGTGMNEQFF.

The CDR3 spells CSARPLGQTYEQYF. The J gene is TRBJ2-7, the V gene TRBV20-1; TCRdb's assignment of TRBD1 cannot be checked, as there is no DNA. This CDR3 contains 14 residues. Looked up from germline, CDR1 is DFQATT and CDR2 is SNEGSKA (reference sequence).

The chain couples TRBV7-9 to TRBJ2-7. Germline V lookup: CDR1 SEHNR, CDR2 FQNEAQ (reference sequence). The CDR3 has 12 amino acids. This CDR3 reads CASSLEGEEQYF. Full variable domain (outside the CDR3, taken from reference TRBV7-9 and TRBJ2-7): DTGVSQNPRHKITKRGQNVTFRCDPISEHNRLYWYRQTLGQGPEFLTYFQNEAQLEKSRLLSDRFSAERPKGSFSTLEIQRTEQGDSAMYLCASSLEGEEQYFGPGTRLTVT.

The genes are TRBV20-1 and TRBJ1-3; TCRdb lists TRBD1, though no DNA is available to test this call. The CDR3 sequence is 15 residues long. CDR1 DFQATT and CDR2 SNEGSKA come from the germline V gene (reference sequence). This chain's CDR3 is CSAREGQLSGNTIYF.